These 10 T cell receptor beta chains were sequenced from one sample in a study of naive and memory T cell subsets (TCRdb year 2017). Beyond this particular receptor, the publication reports: Naive repertoires, especially CD8, contained a few larger clonotypes, possibly memory cells re-expressing CD45RA.

No antigen is known for these receptors. Libraries were constructed by UMI-ligation and nested PCR. Sequenced using an Illumina MiSeq. To cover both TRBC1 and TRBC2, the beta constant-region primer consisted of an equimolar mix of two oligonucleotides. The ligated cDNA went through four rounds of PCR with nested alpha and beta constant-region primers together with the SP2 primer. The raw public data were reprocessed by TCRdb itself: fastp quality trimming at Q25, MiXCR clonotype calling, in-frame beta chains only. Rows merge per CDR3 protein into single entries with the most common DNA and genes. In all, the sample holds about 150,000 distinct CDR3 sequences, and approximately 22% of those were seen once. 0.085% to 0.11% of the sample comes from the top ten. Sequenced material: naive CD4+ T cells from blood. The sample's cell subset or site label, in plain terms: naive T cells, CD45RA high CD27+. The receptors were sampled from a human donor in good health.

The sample holds one count of this clonotype. V gene TRBV27 combines with J gene TRBJ1-1, with 7 nucleotides matching TRBD1. Trimming cost V 4 bases and J 7 bases; bases outside gene matches: 15. This CDR3 region has 16 residues. Germline V gene sequence: CDR1 MNHEY, CDR2 SMNVEV (reference sequence). CDR3 coding DNA: TGTGCCAGCAGTTCCACAGGGGTTTCAACCCACAATGAAGCTTTCTTT. This sequence encodes CASSSTGVSTHNEAFF.

This clonotype was seen a handful of times. V gene TRBV11-3 combines with J gene TRBJ2-5, with D perhaps matching TRBD2 (5 bases). Trimming shortened V by 5 bases and J by 7 bases, and 17 bases separated the two germline ends. Looked up from germline, CDR1 is SGHNT and CDR2 is YENEEA. This CDR3 is 14 amino acids long. The CDR3 reads CASSARPGSGTQYF. In DNA form, the CDR3 reads TGTGCCAGCAGCGCCAGGCCGGGGAGCGGGACCCAGTACTTC.

The rearrangement links TRBV29-1 to TRBJ1-1; D is possibly TRBD1 (5 bases). The CDR3 covers 12 residues. V was pared by 6 bases and J by 4 bases, with 12 bases between. Germline CDR1 reads SQVTM; CDR2 reads ANQGSEA. This CDR3 is CSVGTQSTEAFF. The CDR3 nucleotides read TGCAGCGTGGGGACGCAGAGCACTGAAGCTTTCTTT.

A few counts support this clonotype. The J gene is TRBJ2-3, the V gene TRBV7-9; D gene ambiguous. CDR1 is SEHNR and CDR2 is FQNEAQ in the germline V gene (reference sequence). This CDR3 has 14 amino acids. V dropped 2 bases and J dropped 5 bases, with 11 bases sitting between them. The CDR3 nucleotides are TGTGCCAGCAGCTTACTCATCGTAAGAGATACGCAGTATTTT. It specifies CASSLLIVRDTQYF.

The chain couples TRBV5-5 to TRBJ2-7; either TRBD1 or TRBD2 may supply D (5 bases each). V was trimmed by 6 bases and J by 5 bases, leaving 21 bases between them. The CDR3 contains 15 residues. Looked up from germline, CDR1 is SGHKS and CDR2 is YYEKEE (reference sequence). The DNA for the CDR3 is TGTGCCAGCATCCTTTCCGGGACCTTCCTCCACGAGCAGTACTTC. Residues: CASILSGTFLHEQYF.

J is TRBJ2-1 and V is TRBV6-5; 16 bases line up with TRBD2. The CDR3 has 18 amino acids. CDR1 is MNHEY, CDR2 SVGAGI, per germline. J was trimmed by 1 base and V by 6 bases; bases with no gene match: 6. The CDR3: CASRMGLAGGPSYNEQFF. The CDR3 nucleotides are TGTGCCAGCAGGATGGGACTAGCGGGAGGGCCTTCCTACAATGAGCAGTTCTTC.

The genes are TRBV29-1 and TRBJ1-1, with D possibly TRBD1 on 5 matching bases. CDR1 SQVTM and CDR2 ANQGSEA come from the germline V gene. The CDR3 contains 13 residues. The CDR3 DNA sequence: TGCAGGGCCGGTTCGCAGGGAAATACTGAAGCTTTCTTT. This sequence encodes CRAGSQGNTEAFF.

There are a few counts of this clonotype. CDR3 region: CASSHGTDQPQHF. The CDR3 nucleotides are TGTGCCAGCAGTCACGGGACAGATCAGCCCCAGCATTTT. This chain links TRBV6-6 with TRBJ1-5; TRBD1 agrees at 7 bases. The CDR3 consists of 13 residues. Germline CDR1 and CDR2: MNHNY and SVGAGI (reference sequence). The V segment lost 5 bases and the J segment 5 bases; nucleotides outside the gene matches: 3.

The chain couples TRBV6-2 or TRBV6-3 to TRBJ2-1; weak D call: TRBD1 (5 bases). This CDR3 has 15 residues. V gave up 2 bases and J gave up 8 bases, with 16 bases separating them. Per the germline V gene, CDR1 is MNHEY and CDR2 is SVGEGT. The CDR3 loop reads CASSYGVAGWHEQFF. Written as DNA, the CDR3 is TGTGCCAGCAGTTACGGGGTAGCAGGGTGGCATGAGCAGTTCTTC.

This clonotype was seen ten or more times. The V call is TRBV3-1, the J call TRBJ2-5; 8 nucleotides align to TRBD1. The CDR3 spans 14 residues. The junction had 3 bases not matched to a gene; V was cut back by 1 base and J by 5 bases. CDR1 and CDR2 from the germline V gene are LGHDT and YNNKEL (reference sequence). DNA of the CDR3: TGTGCCAGCAGCCAAGGGACAGGGCAGGAGACCCAGTACTTC. The encoded protein is CASSQGTGQETQYF.